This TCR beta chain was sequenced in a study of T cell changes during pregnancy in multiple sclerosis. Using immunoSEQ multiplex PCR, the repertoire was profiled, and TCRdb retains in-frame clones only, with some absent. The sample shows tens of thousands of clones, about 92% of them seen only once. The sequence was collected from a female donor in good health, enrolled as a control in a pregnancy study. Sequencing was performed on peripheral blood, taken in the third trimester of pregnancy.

The CDR3: CASSLARGGEKLFF. The CDR3 DNA follows: TGTGCCAGCAGCTTAGCCAGGGGAGGGGAAAAACTGTTTTTT. The genes are TRBV11-2 and TRBJ1-4, with D tentatively TRBD1 (6 bases). The V and J ends lost 1 base and 8 bases respectively, with 11 bases between them. This CDR3 has 14 residues. Germline CDR1 reads SGHAT; CDR2 reads FQNNGV.